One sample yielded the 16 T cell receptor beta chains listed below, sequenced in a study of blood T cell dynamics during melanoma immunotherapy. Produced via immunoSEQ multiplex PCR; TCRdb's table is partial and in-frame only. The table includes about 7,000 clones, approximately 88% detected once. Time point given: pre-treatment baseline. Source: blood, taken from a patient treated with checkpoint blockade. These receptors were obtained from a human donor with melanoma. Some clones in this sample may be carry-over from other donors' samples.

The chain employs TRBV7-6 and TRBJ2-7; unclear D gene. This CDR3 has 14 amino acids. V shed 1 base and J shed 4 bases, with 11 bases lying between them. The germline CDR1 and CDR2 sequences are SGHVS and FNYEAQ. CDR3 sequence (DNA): TGTGCCAGCAGCTTAGTGGTGGTGGGTTACGAGCAGTACTTC. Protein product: CASSLVVVGYEQYF.

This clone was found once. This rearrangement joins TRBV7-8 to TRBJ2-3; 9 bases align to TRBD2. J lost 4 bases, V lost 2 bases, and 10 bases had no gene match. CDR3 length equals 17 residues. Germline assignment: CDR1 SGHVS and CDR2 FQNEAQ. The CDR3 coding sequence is TGTGCCAGCAGCTTAAAGTTTAGCGGGGGTGGTCCAGATACGCAGTATTTT. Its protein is CASSLKFSGGGPDTQYF.

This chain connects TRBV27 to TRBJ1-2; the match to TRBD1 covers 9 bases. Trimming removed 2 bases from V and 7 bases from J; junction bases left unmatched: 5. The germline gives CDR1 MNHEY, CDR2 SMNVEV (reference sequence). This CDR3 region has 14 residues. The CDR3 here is CASSLNRGRGGYTF. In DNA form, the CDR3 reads TGTGCCAGCAGTTTAAACAGGGGGCGTGGTGGCTACACCTTC.

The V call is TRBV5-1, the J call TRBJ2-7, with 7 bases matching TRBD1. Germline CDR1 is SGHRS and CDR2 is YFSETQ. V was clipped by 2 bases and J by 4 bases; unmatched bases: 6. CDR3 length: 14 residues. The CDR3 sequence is CASSFDRVAYEQYF. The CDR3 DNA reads TGCGCCAGCAGCTTCGACAGGGTTGCTTACGAGCAGTACTTC.

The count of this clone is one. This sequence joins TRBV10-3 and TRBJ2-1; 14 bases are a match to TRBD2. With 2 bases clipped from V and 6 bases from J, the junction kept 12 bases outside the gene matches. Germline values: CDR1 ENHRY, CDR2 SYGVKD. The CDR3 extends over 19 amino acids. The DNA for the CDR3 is TGTGCCATCAGTGAGGGAGCCTCCGGGACTAGCGGGGGCCCCAATGAGCAGTTCTTC. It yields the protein CAISEGASGTSGGPNEQFF.

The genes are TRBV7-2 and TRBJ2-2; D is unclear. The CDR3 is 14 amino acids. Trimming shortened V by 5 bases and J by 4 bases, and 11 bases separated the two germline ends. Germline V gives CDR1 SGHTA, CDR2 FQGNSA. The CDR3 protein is CASSLAPPTGELFF. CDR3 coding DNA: TGTGCCAGCAGCCTCGCACCACCCACCGGGGAGCTGTTTTTT.

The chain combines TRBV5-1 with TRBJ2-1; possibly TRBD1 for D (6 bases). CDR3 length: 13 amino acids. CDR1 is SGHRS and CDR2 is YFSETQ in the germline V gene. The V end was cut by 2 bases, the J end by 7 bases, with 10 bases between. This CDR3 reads CASSLLQGNEQFF. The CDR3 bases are TGCGCCAGCAGCTTATTACAGGGAAATGAGCAGTTCTTC.

The chain's CDR3 is CASTPLESAAGGHEQFF. DNA for the CDR3: TGTGCCAGCACCCCCCTCGAATCTGCTGCGGGGGGCCATGAGCAGTTCTTC. The genes are TRBV7-6 and TRBJ2-1, with 8 bases that match TRBD2. This CDR3 contains 17 residues. With 7 bases clipped from V and 8 bases from J, the junction kept 19 bases outside the gene matches. Germline values: CDR1 SGHVS, CDR2 FNYEAQ.

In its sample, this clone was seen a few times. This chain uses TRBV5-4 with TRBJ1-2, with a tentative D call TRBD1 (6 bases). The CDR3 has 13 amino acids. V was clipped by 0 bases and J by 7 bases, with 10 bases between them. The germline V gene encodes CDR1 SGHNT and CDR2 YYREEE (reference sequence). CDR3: CASSLDGGVGYTF. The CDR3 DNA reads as TGTGCCAGCAGCTTGGACGGGGGCGTTGGCTACACCTTC. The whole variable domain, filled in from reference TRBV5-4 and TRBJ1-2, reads ETGVTQSPTHLIKTRGQQVTLRCSSQSGHNTVSWYQQALGQGPQFIFQYYREEENGRGNFPPRFSGLQFPNYSSELNVNALELDDSALYLCASSLDGGVGYTFGSGTRLTVV.

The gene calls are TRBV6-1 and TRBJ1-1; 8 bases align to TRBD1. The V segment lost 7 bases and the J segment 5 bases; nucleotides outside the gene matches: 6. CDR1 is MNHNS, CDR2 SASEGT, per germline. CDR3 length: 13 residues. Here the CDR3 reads CASMTGAGTEAFF. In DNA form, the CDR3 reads TGTGCCAGCATGACAGGGGCGGGAACTGAAGCTTTCTTT.

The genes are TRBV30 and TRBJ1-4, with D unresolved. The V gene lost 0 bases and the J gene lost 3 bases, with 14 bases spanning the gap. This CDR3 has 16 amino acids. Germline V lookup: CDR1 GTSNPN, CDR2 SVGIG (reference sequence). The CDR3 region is CAWSVLSGAPNEKLFF. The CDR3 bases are TGTGCCTGGAGTGTACTTAGTGGAGCCCCTAATGAAAAACTGTTTTTT.

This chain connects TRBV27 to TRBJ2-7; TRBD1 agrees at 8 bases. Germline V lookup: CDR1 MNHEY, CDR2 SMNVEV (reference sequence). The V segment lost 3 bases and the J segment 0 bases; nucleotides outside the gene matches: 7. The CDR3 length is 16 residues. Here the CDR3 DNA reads TGTGCCAGCAGTTTGGACCGGGACAGGACCTCCTACGAGCAGTACTTC. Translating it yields CASSLDRDRTSYEQYF.

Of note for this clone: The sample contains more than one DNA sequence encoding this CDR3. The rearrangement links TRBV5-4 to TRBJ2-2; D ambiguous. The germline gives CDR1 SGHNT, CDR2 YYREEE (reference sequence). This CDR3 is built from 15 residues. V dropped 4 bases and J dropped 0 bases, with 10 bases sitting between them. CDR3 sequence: CASSPVGANTGELFF. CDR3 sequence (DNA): TGTGCCAGCAGCCCCGTTGGGGCGAACACCGGGGAGCTGTTTTTT. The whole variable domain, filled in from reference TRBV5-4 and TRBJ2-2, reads ETGVTQSPTHLIKTRGQQVTLRCSSQSGHNTVSWYQQALGQGPQFIFQYYREEENGRGNFPPRFSGLQFPNYSSELNVNALELDDSALYLCASSPVGANTGELFFGEGSRLTVL.

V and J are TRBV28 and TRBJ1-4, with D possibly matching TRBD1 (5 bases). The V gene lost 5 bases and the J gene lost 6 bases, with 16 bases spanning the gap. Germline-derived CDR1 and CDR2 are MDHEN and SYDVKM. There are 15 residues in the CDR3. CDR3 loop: CASSPTGPHYEKLFF. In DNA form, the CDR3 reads TGTGCCAGCAGTCCCACGGGACCCCATTATGAAAAACTGTTTTTT.

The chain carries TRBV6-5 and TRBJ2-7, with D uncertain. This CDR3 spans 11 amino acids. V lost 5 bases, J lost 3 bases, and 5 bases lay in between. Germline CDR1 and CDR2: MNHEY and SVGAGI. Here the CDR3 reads CASSHSYEQYF. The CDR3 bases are TGTGCCAGCAGTCATAGCTACGAGCAGTACTTC.

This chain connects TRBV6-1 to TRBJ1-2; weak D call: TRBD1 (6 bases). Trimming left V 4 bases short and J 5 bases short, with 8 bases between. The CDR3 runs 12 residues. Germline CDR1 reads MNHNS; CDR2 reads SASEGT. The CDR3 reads CASSGTEYGYTF. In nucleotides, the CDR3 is TGTGCCAGCAGTGGGACAGAGTATGGCTACACCTTC.